This TCR beta chain was identified during a study of human T cells and chemical hapten exposure. Study results and caveats: Relative to controls, expanded TCRs formed significantly more large CDR3 similarity clusters. Each of the donors had alopecia, so their immune responses may not resemble those of healthy people.

In the case of this clonotype: The antigen is undetermined.

This CDR3 comprises 15 residues. The junction had 5 bases not matched to a gene; V was cut back by 0 bases and J by 3 bases. CDR1 is SGHDT, CDR2 YYEEEE, per germline. TCRdb recomputed calls from the RACE reads with MiXCR, one row per CDR3 protein. The sample records under 120,000 distinct CDR3 sequences, 9.5% to 11% being singletons. Time point meaning: patch test 1, 2 weeks after DPC sensitization. Treatment given: therapeutic diphenylcyclopropenone sensitization with weekly scalp DPC. This TCR was sampled from a woman aged 40 to 50 with alopecia areata. Some clones in this sample may be carry-over from other donors' samples. Specimen: whole blood, collected in connection with sensitization to the hapten diphenylcyclopropenone (DPC). V usage is TRBV5-6 and J usage is TRBJ2-5; 7 positions agree with TRBD2. CDR3 sequence: CASSLDWGGKETQYF. As DNA, the CDR3 is TGTGCCAGCAGCTTGGATTGGGGGGGAAAAGAGACCCAGTACTTC.